This TCR beta chain came from a study of blood T cell repertoires in COVID-19. Methods used by the authors: Estimation of nucleated cell counts relied on the amplification of reference gene primers. TCRdb's table, derived via immunoSEQ multiplex PCR, lists solely in-frame clones and lacks some. The DNA was the basis for D and trimming; V, J and clone size are from that table. This sample has some 390,000 clones, with around nine tenths found just once. CDR1 is LNHNV, CDR2 YYDKDF, per germline (reference sequence). Trimming shortened V by 0 bases and J by 0 bases, and 11 bases separated the two germline ends. The CDR3 extends over 16 amino acids.

The sequence was obtained from a woman between 35 and 50 years old with COVID-19, enrolled during active disease. J is TRBJ1-1 and V is TRBV15; D is uncertain. The sequenced sample consisted of peripheral blood. CDR3: CATSRDPDGVNTEAFF. The CDR3 nucleotides are TGTGCCACCAGCAGAGATCCAGACGGAGTGAACACTGAAGCTTTCTTT.